This TCR beta chain was recorded in a study of Ad26.COV2.S vaccination and SARS-CoV-2 variants. At the level of the study: Enrollment placed the donor in the COV1001 Ad26.COV2.S trial arm.

Findings of the study overall: Non-spike TCR breadth was similar in vaccine and placebo recipients.

Comments on this clone: What it binds is unknown.

This CDR3 region has 16 residues. Per the germline V gene, CDR1 is MNHEY and CDR2 is SVGEGT. V gave up 0 bases and J gave up 5 bases; unmatched junction bases: 4. The protocol was immunoSEQ multiplex PCR, while the TCRdb copy is restricted to in-frame clones and leaves out a portion. Counted here are roughly 270,000 clones, 70% to 90% occurring once; the ten biggest clones make up less than 3.5%. Treatment noted: some 20 received Ad26.COV2.S at low or high dose, single or two shots; about five received placebo; per-sample allocation not given. Sampling was done on day 63 after the first vaccine or placebo injection. Whoever gave the sample was an adult aged 18-55 years in Boston.

Sequenced here: peripheral blood, sampled in a trial of Ad26.COV2.S vaccine versus placebo. This rearrangement joins TRBV6-2 or TRBV6-3 to TRBJ2-1; 10 nucleotides align to TRBD2. The sequence derives from a person aged 18 to 59 who received the Ad26.COV2.S COVID-19 vaccine or a placebo. CDR3: CASSYSFLAGDNEQFF. CDR3 in DNA: TGTGCCAGCAGTTACTCGTTTCTAGCGGGAGACAATGAGCAGTTCTTC.